This T cell receptor beta chain was documented in a study of blood T cell repertoires in COVID-19. Looking at the study overall: The samples span acute and convalescent COVID-19 from the United States, Italy and Spain. T cells, B-cell-depleted T cells, or PBMCs provided the cDNA or gDNA that served as material.

The germline V gene has CDR1 MNHNY and CDR2 SVGAGI (reference sequence). The CDR3 runs to 13 residues. With V trimmed by 4 bases and J by 7 bases, 5 bases remained unmatched. Measured with immunoSEQ multiplex PCR; TCRdb has only the in-frame clones, and not every one. The sample shows some 150,000 clones, 91% of them seen only once. The V gene is TRBV6-6, the J gene TRBJ1-2; TRBD1 aligns across 8 bases. The source of this sequence is a man between 50 and 59 years old with acute or convalescent COVID-19. The specimen sequenced was peripheral blood. The CDR3 here is CASSLTGVGGYTF. The CDR3 nucleotides read TGTGCCAGCAGTTTGACAGGGGTCGGTGGCTACACCTTC.